This TCR beta chain was obtained from a study of a mutant IDH1 vaccine in newly diagnosed glioma. Looking at the study overall: Treated patients showed a male proportion of around 62%, a female proportion of 37.5%, and a mean age of around 40 years. Every participant had undergone radiotherapy, temozolomide, or both before, and most underwent both.

The sample's time point: baseline, week 1 (first vaccination visit). Treatment described: pre-vaccination baseline after standard-of-care therapy. Sequencing used immunoSEQ multiplex PCR; TCRdb keeps in-frame clones, though not all of them. The sample yields about 21,000 clones, around 85% seen once. The sequenced sample was PBMCs, obtained from a glioma patient treated with radiotherapy, temozolomide or both. This receptor was obtained from a man between 35 and 55 years old with glioma.

Here the CDR3 reads CASSPGQLPNSPLHF. Written as DNA, the CDR3 is TGTGCCAGCAGCCCCGGACAGCTACCTAATTCACCCCTCCACTTT. This chain joins TRBV27 and TRBJ1-6; perhaps TRBD1 as D (6 bases). V lost 6 bases and J lost 6, with 15 bases in between. The CDR3 runs to 15 residues. Germline-derived CDR1 and CDR2 are MNHEY and SMNVEV (reference sequence).